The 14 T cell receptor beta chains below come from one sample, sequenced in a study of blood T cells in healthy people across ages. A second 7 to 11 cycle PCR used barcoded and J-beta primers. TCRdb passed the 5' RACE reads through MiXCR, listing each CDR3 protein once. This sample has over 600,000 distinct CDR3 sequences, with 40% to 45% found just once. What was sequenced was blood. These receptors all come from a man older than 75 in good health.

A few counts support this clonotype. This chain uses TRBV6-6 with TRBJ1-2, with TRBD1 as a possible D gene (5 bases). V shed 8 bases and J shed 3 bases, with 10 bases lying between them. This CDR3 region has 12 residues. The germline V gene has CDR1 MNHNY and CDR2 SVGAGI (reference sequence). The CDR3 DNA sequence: TGTGCCAGCGGGGGAGGCGACTATGGCTACACCTTC. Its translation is CASGGGDYGYTF.

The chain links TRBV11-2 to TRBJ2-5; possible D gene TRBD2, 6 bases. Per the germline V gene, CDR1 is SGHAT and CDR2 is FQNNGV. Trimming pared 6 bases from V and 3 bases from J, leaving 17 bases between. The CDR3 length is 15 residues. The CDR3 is CASSSSRGNKETQYF. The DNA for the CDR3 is TGTGCCAGCAGTTCCTCCCGGGGGAACAAAGAGACCCAGTACTTC.

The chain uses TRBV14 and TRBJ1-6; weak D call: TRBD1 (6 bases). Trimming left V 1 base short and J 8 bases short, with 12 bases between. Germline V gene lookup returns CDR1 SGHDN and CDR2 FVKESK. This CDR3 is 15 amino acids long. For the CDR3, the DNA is TGTGCCAGCAGCCAAGCAAACCAGGGGTATTCACCCCTCCACTTT. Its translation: CASSQANQGYSPLHF.

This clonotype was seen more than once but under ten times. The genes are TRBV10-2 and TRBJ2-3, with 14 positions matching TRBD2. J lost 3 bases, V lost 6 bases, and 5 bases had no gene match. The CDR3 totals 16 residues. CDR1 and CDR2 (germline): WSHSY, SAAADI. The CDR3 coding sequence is TGCGCCAGCAGAGTGACTAGCGGGGGGGCGACAGATACGCAGTATTTT. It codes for CASRVTSGGATDTQYF.

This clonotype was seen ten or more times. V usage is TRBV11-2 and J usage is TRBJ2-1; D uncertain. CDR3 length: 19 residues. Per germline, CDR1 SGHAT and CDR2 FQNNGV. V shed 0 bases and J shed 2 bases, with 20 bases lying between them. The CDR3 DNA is TGTGCCAGCAGCTTAGACTCCACCCGGCGCCTTAAGGCCTACAATGAGCAGTTCTTC. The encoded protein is CASSLDSTRRLKAYNEQFF.

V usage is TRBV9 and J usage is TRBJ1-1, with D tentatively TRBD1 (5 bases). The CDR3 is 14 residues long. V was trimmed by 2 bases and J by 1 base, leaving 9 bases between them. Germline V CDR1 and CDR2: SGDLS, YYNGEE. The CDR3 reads CASSVTTENTEAFF. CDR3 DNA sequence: TGTGCCAGCAGCGTTACGACAGAGAACACTGAAGCTTTCTTT.

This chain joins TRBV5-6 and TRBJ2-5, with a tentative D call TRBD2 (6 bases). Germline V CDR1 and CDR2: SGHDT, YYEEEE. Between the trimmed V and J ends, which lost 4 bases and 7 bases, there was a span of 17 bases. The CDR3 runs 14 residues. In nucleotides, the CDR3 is TGTGCCAGCAGCGCCTGGGGCCAGGGAGGGACCCAGTACTTC. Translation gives CASSAWGQGGTQYF.

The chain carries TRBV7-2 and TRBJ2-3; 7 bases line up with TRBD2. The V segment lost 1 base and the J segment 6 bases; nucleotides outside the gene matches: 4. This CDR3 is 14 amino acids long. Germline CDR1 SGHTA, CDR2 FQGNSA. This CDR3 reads CASSLGAGADTQYF. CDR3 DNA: TGTGCCAGCAGCTTAGGCGCGGGAGCCGATACGCAGTATTTT.

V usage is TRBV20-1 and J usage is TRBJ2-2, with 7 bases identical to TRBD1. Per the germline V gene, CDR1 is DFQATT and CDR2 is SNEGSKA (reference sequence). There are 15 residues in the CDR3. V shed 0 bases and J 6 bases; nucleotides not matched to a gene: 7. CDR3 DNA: TGCAGTGCTAGAGAAAGGGGGCTAAGGGCCGGGGAGCTGTTTTTT. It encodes CSARERGLRAGELFF.

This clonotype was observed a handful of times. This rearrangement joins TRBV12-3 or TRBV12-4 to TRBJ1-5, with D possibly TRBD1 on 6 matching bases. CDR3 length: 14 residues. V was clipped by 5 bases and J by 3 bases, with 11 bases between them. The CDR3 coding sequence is TGTGCCAGCAGTACACAGGGTAACAATCAGCCCCAGCATTTT. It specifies CASSTQGNNQPQHF.

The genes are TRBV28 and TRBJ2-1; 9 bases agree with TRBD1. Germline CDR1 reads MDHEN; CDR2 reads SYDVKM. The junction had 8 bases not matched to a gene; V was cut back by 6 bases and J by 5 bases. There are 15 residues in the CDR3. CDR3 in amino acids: CASSSRDRVNNEQFF. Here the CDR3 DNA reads TGTGCCAGCAGCTCCCGGGACAGGGTAAACAATGAGCAGTTCTTC.

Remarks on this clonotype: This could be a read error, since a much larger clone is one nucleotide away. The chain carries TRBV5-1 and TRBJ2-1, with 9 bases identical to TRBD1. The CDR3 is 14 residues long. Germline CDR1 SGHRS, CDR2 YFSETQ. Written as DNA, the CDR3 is TGCACCAGCAGCCCAGGGACAGGGTTTGGCGAGCAGTTCTTC. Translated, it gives CTSSPGTGFGEQFF.

CDR3 in amino acids: CASSPETVPGNEQFF. In nucleotides, the CDR3 is TGTGCCAGCAGCCCCGAGACTGTCCCCGGGAATGAGCAGTTCTTC. The V and J genes are TRBV14 and TRBJ2-1; D remains unclear. The V and J ends lost 4 bases and 7 bases respectively, with 17 bases between them. The germline CDR1 and CDR2 sequences are SGHDN and FVKESK. The CDR3 is 15 amino acids.

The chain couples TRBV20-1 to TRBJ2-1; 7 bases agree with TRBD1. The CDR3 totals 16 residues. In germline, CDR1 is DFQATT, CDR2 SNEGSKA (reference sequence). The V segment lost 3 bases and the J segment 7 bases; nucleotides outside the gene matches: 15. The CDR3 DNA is TGCAGTGCTAGCGACTCCGGAACAGGGGTGGTGAATGAGCAGTTCTTC. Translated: CSASDSGTGVVNEQFF.